Below are 8 T cell receptor beta chains sequenced from a single sample in a study of cytomegalovirus exposure and HLA in healthy donors. 60 Vbeta and 13 Jbeta primers were used in PCR. Produced via immunoSEQ multiplex PCR; TCRdb's table is partial and in-frame only. The table shows 200,000 to 250,000 clones, with approximately 82% occurring only once. Sequenced input: PBMCs. These receptors all stem from a man between 18 and 29 years old in good health and CMV-seronegative.

The genes are TRBV7-9 and TRBJ2-5; 12 bases map to TRBD2. The CDR3 sequence is 17 residues long. Germline V gives CDR1 SEHNR, CDR2 FQNEAQ (reference sequence). After removal of 1 base from V and 1 base from J, the junction contained 4 bases not matched to a gene. CDR3 region: CASSLGLAGVLQETQYF. The CDR3 nucleotides read TGTGCCAGCAGCTTAGGACTAGCGGGAGTGCTCCAAGAGACCCAGTACTTC. Supplemented by reference TRBV7-9 and TRBJ2-5, the full variable domain reads DTGVSQNPRHKITKRGQNVTFRCDPISEHNRLYWYRQTLGQGPEFLTYFQNEAQLEKSRLLSDRFSAERPKGSFSTLEIQRTEQGDSAMYLCASSLGLAGVLQETQYFGPGTRLLVL.

The sample holds a few counts of this clone. The chain joins TRBV18 to TRBJ2-7; possible D gene TRBD2, 7 bases. Between the trimmed V and J ends, which lost 2 bases and 0 bases, there was a span of 11 bases. This CDR3 comprises 15 residues. Germline assignment: CDR1 KGHSH and CDR2 LQKENI. The CDR3 sequence is CASSPRAGASYEQYF. For the CDR3, the DNA is TGTGCCAGCTCACCAAGGGCGGGGGCCTCCTACGAGCAGTACTTC.

This chain connects TRBV29-1 to TRBJ1-1, with 7 bases matching TRBD1. The CDR3 extends over 12 amino acids. From germline, CDR1 is SQVTM and CDR2 ANQGSEA. V dropped 3 bases and J dropped 11; count of bases not matched to a gene: 9. CDR3 loop: CSVDRGQLGAFF. Written as DNA, the CDR3 is TGCAGCGTTGACCGGGGACAGCTGGGGGCTTTCTTT.

The CDR3 DNA follows: TGCGCCAGCAGCTTCCGAGCTAGCGGACTAGCGGGAGAAATTGGCGAGCAGTACTTC. Translating gives CASSFRASGLAGEIGEQYF. The J gene is TRBJ2-7, the V gene TRBV5-1; the match to TRBD2 covers 13 bases. CDR3 size: 19 residues. V was pared by 2 bases and J by 6 bases, with 17 bases of the junction left unmatched. Germline CDR1 SGHRS, CDR2 YFSETQ.

This sequence joins TRBV9 and TRBJ2-7; TRBD2 aligns across 11 bases. The CDR3 length is 15 residues. V shed 3 bases and J 6 bases; nucleotides not matched to a gene: 8. Germline V gene lookup returns CDR1 SGDLS and CDR2 YYNGEE. CDR3 region: CASSADSGRAAEQYF. DNA for the CDR3: TGTGCCAGCAGCGCCGATAGCGGGAGGGCCGCCGAGCAGTACTTC.

The chain combines TRBV10-2 with TRBJ1-1; D is possibly TRBD1 (6 bases). Trimming stripped 0 bases from V and 6 bases from J, with 8 bases between. Per the germline V gene, CDR1 is WSHSY and CDR2 is SAAADI. This CDR3 comprises 13 residues. The CDR3, as DNA: TGCGCCAGCAGTGAGTCAGGGGGGGCTGAAGCTTTCTTT. This codes for CASSESGGAEAFF.

This chain uses TRBV18 with TRBJ2-4; TRBD2 is a possible D gene (6 bases). The J call may be mistaken, given a closer DNA end match to TRBJ2-5. CDR3 length: 15 residues. The germline CDR1 and CDR2 sequences are KGHSH and LQKENI. CDR3 sequence reads: CASSPTMDPLATQYF. The CDR3 region has the DNA TGTGCCAGCTCACCAACCATGGATCCACTAGCGACCCAGTACTTC.

V gene TRBV9 combines with J gene TRBJ2-3; 8 bases match TRBD1. CDR1 is SGDLS and CDR2 is YYNGEE in the germline V gene. The CDR3 runs to 16 residues. V shed 3 bases, J shed 2 bases, and the junction held 8 bases outside the gene matches. CDR3 DNA sequence: TGTGCCAGCAGCGATGGACAGGGATATACCACAGATACGCAGTATTTT. As protein: CASSDGQGYTTDTQYF.